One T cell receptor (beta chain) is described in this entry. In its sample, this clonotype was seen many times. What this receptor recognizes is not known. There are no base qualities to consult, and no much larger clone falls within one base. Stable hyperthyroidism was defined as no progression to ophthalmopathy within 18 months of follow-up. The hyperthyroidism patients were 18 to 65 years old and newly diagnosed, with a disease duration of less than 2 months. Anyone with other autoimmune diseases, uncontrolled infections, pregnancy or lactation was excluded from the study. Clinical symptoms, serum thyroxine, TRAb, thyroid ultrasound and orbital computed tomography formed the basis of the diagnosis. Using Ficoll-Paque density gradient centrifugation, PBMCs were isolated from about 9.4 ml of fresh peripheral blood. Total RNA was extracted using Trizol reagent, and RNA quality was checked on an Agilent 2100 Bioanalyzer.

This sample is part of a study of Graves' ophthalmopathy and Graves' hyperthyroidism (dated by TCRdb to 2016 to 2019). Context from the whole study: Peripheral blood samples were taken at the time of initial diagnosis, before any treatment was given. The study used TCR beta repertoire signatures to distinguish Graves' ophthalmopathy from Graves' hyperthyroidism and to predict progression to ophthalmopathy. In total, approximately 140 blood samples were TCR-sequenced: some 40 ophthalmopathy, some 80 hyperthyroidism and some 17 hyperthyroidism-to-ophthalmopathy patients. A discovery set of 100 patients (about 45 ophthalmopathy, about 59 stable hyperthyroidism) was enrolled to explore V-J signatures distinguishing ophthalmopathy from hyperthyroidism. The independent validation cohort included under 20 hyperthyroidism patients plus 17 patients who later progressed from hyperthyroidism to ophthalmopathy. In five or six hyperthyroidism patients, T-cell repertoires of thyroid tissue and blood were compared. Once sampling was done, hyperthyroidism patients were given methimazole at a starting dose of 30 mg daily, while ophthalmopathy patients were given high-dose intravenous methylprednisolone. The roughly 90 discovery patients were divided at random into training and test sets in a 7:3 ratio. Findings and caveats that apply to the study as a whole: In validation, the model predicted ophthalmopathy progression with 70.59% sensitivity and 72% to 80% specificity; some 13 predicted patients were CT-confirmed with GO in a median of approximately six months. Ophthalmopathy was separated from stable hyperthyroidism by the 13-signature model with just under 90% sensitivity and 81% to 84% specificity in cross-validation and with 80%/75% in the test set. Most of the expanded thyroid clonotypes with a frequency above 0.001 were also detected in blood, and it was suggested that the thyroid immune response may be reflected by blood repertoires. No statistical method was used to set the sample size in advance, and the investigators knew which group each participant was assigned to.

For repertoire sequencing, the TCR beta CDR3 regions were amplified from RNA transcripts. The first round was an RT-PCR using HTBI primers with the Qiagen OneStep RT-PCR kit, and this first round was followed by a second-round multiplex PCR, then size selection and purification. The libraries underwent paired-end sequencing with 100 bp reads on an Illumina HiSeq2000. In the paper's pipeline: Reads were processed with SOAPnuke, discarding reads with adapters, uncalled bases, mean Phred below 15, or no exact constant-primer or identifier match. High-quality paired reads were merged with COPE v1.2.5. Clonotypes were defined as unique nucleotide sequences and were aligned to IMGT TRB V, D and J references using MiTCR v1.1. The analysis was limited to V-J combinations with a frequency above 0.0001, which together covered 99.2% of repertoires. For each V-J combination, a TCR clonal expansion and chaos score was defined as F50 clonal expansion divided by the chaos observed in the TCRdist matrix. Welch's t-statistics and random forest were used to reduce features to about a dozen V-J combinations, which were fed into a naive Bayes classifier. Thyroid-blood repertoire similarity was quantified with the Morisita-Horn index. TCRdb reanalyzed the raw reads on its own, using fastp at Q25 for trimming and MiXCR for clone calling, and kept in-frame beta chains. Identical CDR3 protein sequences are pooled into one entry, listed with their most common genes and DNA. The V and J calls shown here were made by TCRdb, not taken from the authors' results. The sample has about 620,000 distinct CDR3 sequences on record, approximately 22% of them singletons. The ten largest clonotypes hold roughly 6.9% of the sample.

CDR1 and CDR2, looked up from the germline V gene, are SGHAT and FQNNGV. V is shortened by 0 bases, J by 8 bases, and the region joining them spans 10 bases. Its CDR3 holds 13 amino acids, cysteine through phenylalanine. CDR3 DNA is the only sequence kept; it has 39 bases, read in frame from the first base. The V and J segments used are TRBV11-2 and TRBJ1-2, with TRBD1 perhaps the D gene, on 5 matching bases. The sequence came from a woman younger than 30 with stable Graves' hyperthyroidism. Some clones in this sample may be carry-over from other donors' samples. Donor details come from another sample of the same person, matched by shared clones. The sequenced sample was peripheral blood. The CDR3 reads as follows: CASSLDRAGGYTF. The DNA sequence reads TGTGCCAGCAGCTTAGACAGGGCTGGCGGCTACACCTTC.